This TCR beta chain was retrieved from a study of T cell responses to AZD1222 COVID-19 vaccine. Germline CDR1 reads SNHLY; CDR2 reads FYNNEI. The CDR3 totals 14 residues. Here immunoSEQ multiplex PCR was the method, and the copy in TCRdb shows in-frame clones only, minus some. The top ten clones hold 1% to 1.5% of a sample with roughly 150,000 clones, about nine tenths of them seen once. Doses given second, at about 4 or about 12 weeks, were pooled. Comment on this clone: Its ends do not fully match the called genes, so a read error is possible.

The sample consisted of peripheral blood, taken 28 days after the second AZD1222 dose. The origin of this receptor is an adult who received the AZD1222 COVID-19 vaccine. The chain carries TRBV2 and TRBJ1-4; a weak D match, TRBD1 (6 bases). The CDR3 nucleotides are TGTGCCAGCAGAGAAGGGACACGTAATGAAAAACTGTTTTTT. Its protein is CASREGTRNEKLFF.